This T cell receptor beta chain appears in the sequencing data of a study of blood T cells in healthy people across ages. Study-wide results and caveats: Because sorting was not performed, PBMCs prevented conclusive naive versus antigen-experienced comparison. Estimates based on one million T cells were treated as lower bounds.

CDR1 and CDR2 from the germline V gene are MNHEY and SVGEGT. This CDR3 has 15 amino acids. Total RNA extracted from each sample amounted to at least 5 micrograms. Notes on this clonotype: Antigen specificity is unknown.

Next came a second PCR, run for about 6 to 12 cycles, which used a sample-barcoded 5' primer along with a J-beta primer mix. Unique molecular identifiers of 12 random nucleotides labeled each cDNA. TCRdb called the 5' RACE reads again in MiXCR, with one record for every CDR3 protein. The sample lists around 1,800,000 distinct CDR3 sequences, around 42% occurring once. The TCR sequence derives from a human donor in good health. The chain joins TRBV6-2 or TRBV6-3 to TRBJ2-5, with D tentatively TRBD1 or TRBD2 (5 bases each). Matching the DNA end better, TRBJ2-7 makes the J call doubtful. The sequencing sample was made of blood. DNA of the CDR3: TGTGCCAGCAGAGCGGACACTATGATGGTCTACGAGCAGTACTTC. Translated: CASRADTMMVYEQYF.